Listed here are 12 T cell receptor beta chains from one sample, sequenced in a study of blood T cell repertoires in COVID-19. TCRdb keeps only in-frame clones here, not all; method: immunoSEQ multiplex PCR. Of about 330,000 clones listed, 80% to 90% are singletons. What was sequenced was PBMCs or T cells enriched from blood (not recorded which). These receptors came from a man aged 30 to 45 who had recovered from COVID-19.

The rearrangement joins TRBV10-3 to TRBJ2-3; TRBD2 agrees at 10 bases. This CDR3 contains 18 residues. J gave up 5 bases and V 3 bases, and 14 bases lay outside the gene matches. Germline V gene sequence: CDR1 ENHRY, CDR2 SYGVKD. The CDR3 is CAISEGVGAGGSGDTQYF. In DNA, the CDR3 is TGTGCCATCAGTGAAGGGGTAGGAGCGGGGGGGAGCGGAGATACGCAGTATTTT.

The chain employs TRBV28 and TRBJ2-3, with D perhaps TRBD2 (6 bases). CDR1 MDHEN and CDR2 SYDVKM come from the germline V gene. The V end lost 3 bases, the J end lost 1 base, and 8 bases lay between the germline ends. The length of the CDR3 is 14 residues. CDR3 DNA sequence: TGTGCCAGCAGTTTCGGGACTGGCACAGATACGCAGTATTTT. It encodes CASSFGTGTDTQYF.

The chain links TRBV2 to TRBJ2-7; TRBD2 might be the D (5 bases). Germline V lookup: CDR1 SNHLY, CDR2 FYNNEI. There are 14 residues in the CDR3. The V and J ends lost 6 bases and 5 bases respectively, with 17 bases between them. CDR3 protein: CASRFEGSVDEQYF. CDR3 bases: TGTGCCAGCAGATTTGAGGGAAGTGTCGACGAGCAGTACTTC.

This clone was found once. The chain carries TRBV10-1 and TRBJ2-1, with TRBD1 matching over 8 bases. The CDR3 runs to 15 residues. Germline lookup yields CDR1 WNHNN and CDR2 SYGVQD (reference sequence). Germline trimming cut 6 bases from V and 3 bases from J; bases unmatched to any gene: 7. The CDR3, as DNA: TGCGCCAGCAGCTTAACTACAGGGGGCTACAATGAGCAGTTCTTC. Its protein is CASSLTTGGYNEQFF.

The rearrangement joins TRBV5-6 to TRBJ2-6; 11 nucleotides line up with TRBD1. The CDR3 is 19 residues long. The V gene end was trimmed by 4 bases and the J gene end by 0 bases; junction bases not matched to a gene: 9. Germline V gene sequence: CDR1 SGHDT, CDR2 YYEEEE. The CDR3 DNA reads TGTGCCAGCAGCGCGGGACAGGGGGTAATCCCCTCTGGGGCCAACGTCCTGACTTTC. Protein sequence: CASSAGQGVIPSGANVLTF.

This sequence joins TRBV6-6 and TRBJ1-1, with a weak D call TRBD1 (6 bases). The V gene's germline CDR1 is MNHNY and CDR2 SVGAGI (reference sequence). V lost 6 bases, J lost 5 bases, and 13 bases lay in between. This CDR3 has 13 residues. In DNA form, the CDR3 reads TGTGCCAGCAGACTACAGGGAAGGACTGAAGCTTTCTTT. This sequence encodes CASRLQGRTEAFF.

The J gene is TRBJ2-5, the V gene TRBV5-4, with D perhaps TRBD2 (6 bases). CDR1 is SGHNT, CDR2 YYREEE, per germline (reference sequence). The CDR3 has 15 amino acids. V dropped 0 bases and J dropped 3 bases, with 12 bases sitting between them. CDR3 DNA: TGTGCCAGCAGCTTGGGTGGTGGGGGGAAAGAGACCCAGTACTTC. It encodes CASSLGGGGKETQYF.

The gene calls are TRBV18 and TRBJ1-1, with D uncertain. CDR1 is KGHSH, CDR2 LQKENI, per germline. V lost 8 bases and J lost 5, with 18 bases in between. This CDR3 is built from 14 residues. The CDR3 region has the DNA TGTGCCAGCCAAGGAGACCGCGCGGAGACTGAAGCTTTCTTT. This sequence encodes CASQGDRAETEAFF.

The chain employs TRBV21-1 and TRBJ2-3; whether TRBD1, the table's D call, matches the DNA was not checked. TRBV21-1 is designated a pseudogene. The CDR3 extends over 15 amino acids. The CDR3 DNA follows: TGTGCCAGCAGCAAAAGGCAGGCACTCACAGATACGCAGTATTTT. Amino acids: CASSKRQALTDTQYF.

The chain carries TRBV2 and TRBJ1-6; the D is unclear. V lost 2 bases and J 0 bases, leaving 8 bases between the germline ends. The CDR3 runs 16 residues. Germline V gene sequence: CDR1 SNHLY, CDR2 FYNNEI. The CDR3 region has the DNA TGTGCCAGCAGTGAACGTGCTAGCTCCTATAATTCACCCCTCCACTTT. This sequence encodes CASSERASSYNSPLHF. Based on the CDR3 plus reference TRBV2 and TRBJ1-6, the full variable domain is EPEVTQTPSHQVTQMGQEVILRCVPISNHLYFYWYRQILGQKVEFLVSFYNNEISEKSEIFDDQFSVERPDGSNFTLKIRSTKLEDSAMYFCASSERASSYNSPLHFGNGTRLTVT.

The chain combines TRBV25-1 with TRBJ1-5; 7 bases line up with TRBD1. Trimming at V came to 6 bases and at J to 2 bases, leaving 7 bases not matched to a gene. This CDR3 is built from 15 residues. The germline gives CDR1 MGHDK, CDR2 SYGVNS. CDR3 region: CASSSLGGGNQPQHF. The CDR3 region has the DNA TGTGCCAGCAGCTCCCTAGGGGGCGGCAATCAGCCCCAGCATTTT.

Comments on this clone: Other DNA variants within this sample encode the same CDR3. J is TRBJ1-2 and V is TRBV18, with TRBD1 identical over 7 bases. This CDR3 comprises 13 residues. After removal of 3 bases from V and 3 bases from J, the junction contained 1 base not matched to a gene. Looked up from germline, CDR1 is KGHSH and CDR2 is LQKENI. This chain's CDR3 is CASSPGQDYGYTF. CDR3 bases: TGTGCCAGCTCACCCGGACAGGACTATGGCTACACCTTC.